This passage covers 20 T cell receptor beta chains from one sample sequenced in a study of T cell responses to AZD1222 COVID-19 vaccine. Clones were read by immunoSEQ multiplex PCR, and TCRdb kept only the in-frame ones, dropping some. The table records about 140,000 clones, 92% of them present only once. Source: peripheral blood, taken 28 days after the second AZD1222 dose. The receptors stem from an adult who received the AZD1222 COVID-19 vaccine.

This rearrangement joins TRBV7-9 to TRBJ1-5; D gene ambiguous. Germline CDR1 and CDR2: SEHNR and FQNEAQ (reference sequence). V was clipped by 5 bases and J by 7 bases, with 15 bases between them. This CDR3 is built from 14 residues. The CDR3 protein is CASSQLGIGQPQHF. For the CDR3, the DNA is TGTGCCAGCAGCCAGTTGGGGATTGGGCAGCCCCAGCATTTT.

This chain uses TRBV29-1 with TRBJ1-4; D is possibly TRBD1 (5 bases). The CDR3 contains 13 residues. Germline-derived CDR1 and CDR2 are SQVTM and ANQGSEA. Trimming took off 5 bases at V and 2 bases at J, with 9 bases between the two ends. Here the CDR3 reads CSVRQFTNEKLFF. The CDR3 DNA reads as TGCAGCGTTCGACAGTTTACTAATGAAAAACTGTTTTTT.

This clone was counted once. The chain combines TRBV5-6 with TRBJ2-1, with a possible D match to TRBD2 (5 bases). CDR1 is SGHDT, CDR2 YYEEEE, per germline. V dropped 3 bases and J dropped 5 bases, with 12 bases sitting between them. The CDR3 is made up of 14 amino acids. The CDR3 DNA sequence: TGTGCCAGCAGCTCCTTCGGGGAGAACAATGAGCAGTTCTTC. Its translation is CASSSFGENNEQFF.

The V gene is TRBV27, the J gene TRBJ1-1, with a tentative D call TRBD1 (6 bases). The CDR3 length is 14 residues. Per germline, CDR1 MNHEY and CDR2 SMNVEV (reference sequence). The V gene lost 7 bases and the J gene lost 4 bases, with 16 bases spanning the gap. CDR3 in DNA: TGTGCCAGCACCCCAGGGGTAGGCGGCACTGAAGCTTTCTTT. It is translated as CASTPGVGGTEAFF.

This sequence joins TRBV6-2 or TRBV6-3 and TRBJ1-6; D is ambiguous. Germline loops: CDR1 MNHEY, CDR2 SVGEGT. V gave up 6 bases and J gave up 3 bases, with 12 bases separating them. The CDR3 is made up of 15 amino acids. CDR3 coding DNA: TGTGCCAGCAGCCAGGATTCCTTCTATAATTCACCCCTCCACTTT. Its translation is CASSQDSFYNSPLHF.

The V and J genes are TRBV21-1 and TRBJ2-7; no check of the table's D call, TRBD1, against the DNA was made. TRBV21-1 is given as a pseudogene. The CDR3 runs 12 residues. CDR3 protein: CASSPRQGEQYF. CDR3 nucleotide sequence: TGTGCCAGCAGCCCCAGACAAGGCGAGCAGTACTTC.

J is TRBJ1-2 and V is TRBV6-2 or TRBV6-3, with 7 bases fitting TRBD1. CDR1 is MNHEY, CDR2 SVGEGT, per germline. V shed 4 bases and J 5 bases; nucleotides not matched to a gene: 7. This CDR3 is 14 amino acids long. The CDR3 bases are TGTGCCAGCAGTTCGTCGGGACAGATATATGGCTACACCTTC. Amino acids: CASSSSGQIYGYTF.

This sequence joins TRBV5-3 and TRBJ1-2; no clear D gene. TRBV5-3 falls under the ORF class, with uncertain function. Trimming removed 6 bases from V and 4 bases from J, with 16 bases in between. The CDR3 extends over 14 amino acids. The chain's CDR3 is CARILGQDPYGYTF. The CDR3 bases are TGTGCCAGAATCCTCGGGCAGGATCCCTATGGCTACACCTTC.

The rearrangement uses TRBV28 and TRBJ2-3, with 10 bases matching TRBD2. CDR1 and CDR2 from the germline V gene are MDHEN and SYDVKM. The V gene end was trimmed by 6 bases and the J gene end by 1 base; junction bases not matched to a gene: 4. The CDR3 loop spans 15 amino acids. The CDR3 protein is CASSTGTSGTDTQYF. The CDR3 DNA is TGTGCCAGCAGCACCGGGACTAGCGGCACAGATACGCAGTATTTT.

This rearrangement joins TRBV2 to TRBJ2-1, with 10 bases fitting TRBD1. With 7 bases clipped from V and 4 bases from J, the junction kept 25 bases outside the gene matches. The CDR3 contains 21 residues. CDR1 and CDR2 from the germline V gene are SNHLY and FYNNEI. The CDR3 coding sequence is TGTGCCAGCAAGGGAATGACAGGGGGCGCTTCGTGGGAGTTGGTGTACAATGAGCAGTTCTTC. Translated: CASKGMTGGASWELVYNEQFF.

The chain combines TRBV11-2 with TRBJ1-1, with TRBD1 matching over 10 bases. CDR1 is SGHAT and CDR2 is FQNNGV in the germline V gene. This CDR3 has 16 residues. V was clipped by 4 bases and J by 0 bases; unmatched bases: 5. Here the CDR3 DNA reads TGTGCCAGCAGCTCGGGACAGGGGAATATGAACACTGAAGCTTTCTTT. Translated: CASSSGQGNMNTEAFF. The full variable domain, rest sourced from reference TRBV11-2 and TRBJ1-1, is EAGVAQSPRYKIIEKRQSVAFWCNPISGHATLYWYQQILGQGPKLLIQFQNNGVVDDSQLPKDRFSAERLKGVDSTLKIQPAKLEDSAVYLCASSSGQGNMNTEAFFGQGTRLTVV.

In its sample, this clone was seen once. This chain links TRBV4-3 with TRBJ2-2; no clear D. The length of the CDR3 is 15 residues. In germline, CDR1 is LGHNA, CDR2 YSLEER. V lost 0 bases and J lost 4, with 9 bases in between. The CDR3 is CASSQDGASTGELFF. DNA of the CDR3: TGCGCCAGCAGCCAAGATGGAGCCAGCACCGGGGAGCTGTTTTTT.

This clone was counted only a few times. The rearrangement links TRBV4-1 to TRBJ1-6, with D perhaps matching TRBD1 (5 bases). V lost 3 bases and J lost 7, with 19 bases in between. Germline CDR1 MGHRA, CDR2 YSYEKL. CDR3 length equals 17 residues. The CDR3 coding sequence is TGCGCCAGCAGCCACCTCCCCGGGGGAGAACTAAATTCACCCCTCCACTTT. This codes for CASSHLPGGELNSPLHF.

This chain joins TRBV9 and TRBJ1-5; TRBD1 might be the D (6 bases). Trimming shortened V by 4 bases and J by 12 bases, and 20 bases separated the two germline ends. The germline gives CDR1 SGDLS, CDR2 YYNGEE. This CDR3 contains 14 residues. The CDR3 is CASSRAGGAGYQHF. The CDR3 DNA sequence: TGTGCCAGCAGCAGAGCGGGGGGCGCAGGTTACCAGCATTTT. Full variable domain (missing parts from reference TRBV9 and TRBJ1-5): DSGVTQTPKHLITATGQRVTLRCSPRSGDLSVYWYQQSLDQGLQFLIQYYNGEERAKGNILERFSAQQFPDLHSELNLSSLELGDSALYFCASSRAGGAGYQHFGDGTRLSIL.

This chain uses TRBV29-1 with TRBJ1-1, with D perhaps TRBD1 (6 bases). The germline V gene encodes CDR1 SQVTM and CDR2 ANQGSEA. The CDR3 is made up of 15 amino acids. V was trimmed by 6 bases and J by 0 bases, leaving 17 bases between them. The CDR3 region has the DNA TGCAGCGTCCGAGGGGGGGGTAACATGAACACTGAAGCTTTCTTT. Residues: CSVRGGGNMNTEAFF.

The J gene is TRBJ2-1, the V gene TRBV4-3; possible D gene TRBD2, 6 bases. The CDR3 loop spans 15 amino acids. Trimming took off 2 bases at V and 8 bases at J, with 16 bases between the two ends. The V gene's germline CDR1 is LGHNA and CDR2 YSLEER. The CDR3 DNA follows: TGCGCCAGCAGCCAATTTCGGTACGGAGGGGATGAGCAGTTCTTC. Its translation is CASSQFRYGGDEQFF.

The rearrangement joins TRBV11-2 to TRBJ2-3; 10 bases map to TRBD2. The CDR3 loop spans 17 amino acids. The trim removed 5 bases at V and 2 bases at J, leaving 10 bases unmatched. The germline CDR1 and CDR2 sequences are SGHAT and FQNNGV. The CDR3 protein is CASSLMVAGGPTDTQYF. In nucleotides, the CDR3 is TGTGCCAGCAGCCTCATGGTAGCGGGGGGACCCACAGATACGCAGTATTTT.

J is TRBJ1-1 and V is TRBV13; no clear D. Germline loops: CDR1 PRHDT, CDR2 FYEKMQ (reference sequence). CDR3 length equals 13 residues. V lost 1 base, J lost 0 bases, and 3 bases lay in between. The CDR3: CASSLDLNTEAFF. CDR3 nucleotides: TGTGCCAGCAGCTTAGATCTGAACACTGAAGCTTTCTTT.

The chain recombines TRBV29-1 with TRBJ1-2, with D unclear. Germline assignment: CDR1 SQVTM and CDR2 ANQGSEA. The V end lost 1 base, the J end lost 4 bases, and 7 bases lay between the germline ends. This CDR3 is built from 12 residues. CDR3: CSVEGESYGYTF. DNA for the CDR3: TGCAGCGTTGAAGGAGAATCCTATGGCTACACCTTC.

V is TRBV4-3 and J is TRBJ1-6; D unresolved. Per germline, CDR1 LGHNA and CDR2 YSLEER. The CDR3 is 14 residues long. V was shortened by 2 bases and J by 8 bases, with 10 bases between the two germline ends. CDR3 loop: CASSQYVTDSPLHF. The CDR3 DNA sequence: TGCGCCAGCAGCCAATACGTGACCGATTCACCCCTCCACTTT.